Listed below are T cell receptor beta chains from one sample, sequenced in a study of OX40 agonist ivuxolimab in advanced cancers. The table came from immunoSEQ multiplex PCR; TCRdb's copy has only in-frame clones and leaves some out. Among about 33,000 clones, around 84% were seen once, and the ten largest hold roughly 21%. Here the sequenced sample was CD4+ or CD8+ T cells sorted from blood, taken in a trial of the OX40 agonist ivuxolimab. The receptors stem from an adult with an advanced solid tumor such as melanoma, head and neck, liver or kidney cancer. Both conserved end residues are part of each CDR3. Fields, in order: clone size, V gene, D gene, J gene, CDR3 DNA, CDR3 protein. The D gene is left open where the match is weak. Size is stated for part of the rows, as once, few or many counts, or as a class when the clone is expanded.

>-|TRBV30|-|TRBJ2-7
TGTGCCTGGAGTGTAAGGGAATACGAGCAGTACTTC
CAWSVREYEQYF
>-|TRBV6-6|TRBD1|TRBJ2-7
TGTGCCAGCAGTTACATCGGGACAGGGGGCGTCGAGCAGTACTTC
CASSYIGTGGVEQYF
>-|TRBV4-1|TRBD1|TRBJ2-7
TGCGCCAGCAGCCAAGACAGGGGGATTCCCTACGAGCAGTACTTC
CASSQDRGIPYEQYF
>few|TRBV18|-|TRBJ1-2
TGTGCCAGCTCACCACCGACGGGCAGAATTGATGGCTACACCTTC
CASSPPTGRIDGYTF
>-|TRBV5-1|TRBD2|TRBJ2-7
TGCGCCAGCTCCCCCTCGGGACTAGCGTTCAACGAGCAGTACTTC
CASSPSGLAFNEQYF
>-|TRBV25-1|TRBD1|TRBJ1-2
TGTGCCAGCAGTGAAGTCATACAGGGGAAGGGCTACACCTTC
CASSEVIQGKGYTF
>once|TRBV5-1|-|TRBJ1-1
TGCGCCAGCAGCTTTAGGGGGATGAACACTGAAGCTTTCTTT
CASSFRGMNTEAFF
>few|TRBV2|-|TRBJ2-7
TGTGCCAGCAGTGTTTACGAGCAGTACTTC
CASSVYEQYF
>-|TRBV7-8|-|TRBJ2-2
TGTGCCAGCAGCCGTTTGGGAGTCACCGGGGAGCTGTTTTTT
CASSRLGVTGELFF
>-|TRBV18|-|TRBJ2-6
TGTGCCAGCTCAGTGGGGATGGACATTACAAAGTCGGGCCAACGTCTGACTTTC
CASSVGMDITKSGQRLTF
>once|TRBV30|TRBD1|TRBJ1-1
TGTGCCTGGGTCTCCGGGACAGGGATTGACACTGAAGCTTTCTTT
CAWVSGTGIDTEAFF
>-|TRBV27|-|TRBJ1-1
TGTGCCAGCAGTGGTCCTTGGGGCACTGAAGCTTTCTTT
CASSGPWGTEAFF
>-|TRBV15|-|TRBJ2-4
TGTGCCACCAGCATGGGAACTAGACGGGTTCAGTACTTC
CATSMGTRRVQYF
>-|TRBV27|-|TRBJ2-3
TGTGCCAGCAGTTTGGCCAAAACAGATACGCAGTATTTT
CASSLAKTDTQYF
>once|TRBV7-9|TRBD1|TRBJ2-5
TGTGCCAGCAGCTCCAAAGGTACAGGGGCCGCACAAGAGACCCAGTACTTC
CASSSKGTGAAQETQYF
>-|TRBV5-4|TRBD2|TRBJ2-1
TGTGCCAGCAGCTTGACGGGGGGGATAAATGAGCAGTTCTTC
CASSLTGGINEQFF
>-|TRBV4-1|TRBD1|TRBJ1-1
TGCGCCAGCAGCCAAGAACCAGGGGGCGGGGATGAAGCTTTCTTT
CASSQEPGGGDEAFF
>-|TRBV7-9|-|TRBJ1-6
TGTGCCAGCAGCTTCGGAGGTGATTCACCCCTCCACTTT
CASSFGGDSPLHF
>few|TRBV7-3|-|TRBJ2-1
TGTGCCAGCAGCTTAGGCCAGGGGCTCATCAATGAGCAGTTCTTC
CASSLGQGLINEQFF
>-|TRBV4-3|TRBD1|TRBJ1-1
TGCGCCAGCAGCCAAGAAGGGACAGGGTGGAACACTGAAGCTTTCTTT
CASSQEGTGWNTEAFF
>-|TRBV7-9|-|TRBJ1-1
TGTGCCAGCAGCTTAGAACAGACGAACACTGAAGCTTTCTTT
CASSLEQTNTEAFF
>-|TRBV5-4|-|TRBJ2-1
TGTGCCAGCAGCTCCCCGGGGCAGGGCTACAATGAGCAGTTCTTC
CASSSPGQGYNEQFF
>-|TRBV29-1|TRBD2|TRBJ2-1
TGCAGCGTTGAATTAGGACTAGCGGGGGGAAGCTCCTACAATGAGCAGTTCTTC
CSVELGLAGGSSYNEQFF
>few|TRBV29-1|TRBD1|TRBJ2-7
TGCAGCGCTCCCGGACAGGGGGACGAGCAGTACTTC
CSAPGQGDEQYF
>-|TRBV2|TRBD2|TRBJ2-2
TGTGCCAGCGTCAAGCGGGAGGCTGGGACCGGGGAGCTGTTTTTT
CASVKREAGTGELFF
>-|TRBV4-2|-|TRBJ1-1
TGTGCCAGCAGCCCGTACGGAGGAACTGAAGCTTTCTTT
CASSPYGGTEAFF
>-|TRBV28|TRBD1|TRBJ2-7
TGTGCCAGCAGACAACAGGGGGCGGGTTTACACGAGCAGTACTTC
CASRQQGAGLHEQYF
>-|TRBV29-1|-|TRBJ2-4
TGCAGCGTTGAAGGATGGGACATCCAAAACATTCAGTACTTC
CSVEGWDIQNIQYF
>-|TRBV9|TRBD1|TRBJ1-4
TGTGCCAGCAGCTCGAGCCGGGACAGGGAAAAACTGTTTTTT
CASSSSRDREKLFF
>-|TRBV5-6|-|TRBJ1-4
TGTGCCAGCAGCTTGGAGGAGACTAATGAAAAACTGTTTTTT
CASSLEETNEKLFF
>-|TRBV6-6|TRBD1|TRBJ1-2
TGTGCCAGCGCCAGGGGACAGGTTGGGGTAGACTATGGCTACACCTTC
CASARGQVGVDYGYTF
>-|TRBV27|-|TRBJ2-3
TGTGCCAGCAGTCGGCCCCTGGATACGCAGTATTTT
CASSRPLDTQYF
>few|TRBV6-1|-|TRBJ2-7
TGTGCCAGCAGTGAAATCCATCGGGCTGACGAGCAGTACTTC
CASSEIHRADEQYF
>-|TRBV7-2|TRBD1|TRBJ2-1
TGTGCCAGCAGCTTAGTAGCAGGGGGACCCTACAATGAGCAGTTCTTC
CASSLVAGGPYNEQFF
>-|TRBV5-1|-|TRBJ2-1
TGCGCCAGCAGCTGGGGGTTTGGCAATGAGCAGTTCTTC
CASSWGFGNEQFF
>-|TRBV28|-|TRBJ2-2
TGTGCCAGCGAGGGGGTCACCGGGGAGCTGTTTTTT
CASEGVTGELFF
>-|TRBV4-1|-|TRBJ2-3
TGCGCCAGCAGCCAACACCGGGGCAGCGGGAGCACAGATACGCAGTATTTT
CASSQHRGSGSTDTQYF